The 32 T cell receptor beta chains below come from one sample, sequenced in a study of shared clonotypes between healthy human individuals. The method was immunoSEQ multiplex PCR; TCRdb's version includes in-frame clones alone and lacks a portion of them. This table has approximately 1,000,000 clones, roughly 80% appearing once. The sample comprised memory CD4+ T cells from PBMCs. The subset was: CD45RA-negative fraction. Source of these receptors: a man between 18 and 29 years old in good health. Some clones in this sample may be carry-over from other donors' samples.

There are a few counts of this clone. V gene TRBV2 combines with J gene TRBJ1-5; D may be TRBD1 (6 bases). The V end lost 5 bases, the J end lost 1 base, and 15 bases lay between the germline ends. The CDR3 covers 16 residues. Germline V gene sequence: CDR1 SNHLY, CDR2 FYNNEI. In nucleotides, the CDR3 is TGTGCCAGCAGTACGGAGACAGGAGAGAGCAATCAGCCCCAGCATTTT. Amino acids: CASSTETGESNQPQHF. Full variable domain (remainder filled in from reference TRBV2 and TRBJ1-5): EPEVTQTPSHQVTQMGQEVILRCVPISNHLYFYWYRQILGQKVEFLVSFYNNEISEKSEIFDDQFSVERPDGSNFTLKIRSTKLEDSAMYFCASSTETGESNQPQHFGDGTRLSIL.

The V call is TRBV7-2, the J call TRBJ2-7, with TRBD1 as a possible D gene (6 bases). The CDR3 is 15 amino acids. V lost 5 bases to trimming and J lost 2 bases, with 16 bases between them. CDR1 and CDR2 (germline): SGHTA, FQGNSA. The CDR3 DNA reads as TGTGCCAGCAGCACCCGACAGGTTTCCGCCTACGAGCAGTACTTC. It translates to CASSTRQVSAYEQYF. The full variable domain, in which reference TRBV7-2 and TRBJ2-7 provide the parts outside the CDR3, is GAGVSQSPSNKVTEKGKDVELRCDPISGHTALYWYRQSLGQGLEFLIYFQGNSAPDKSGLPSDRFSAERTGGSVSTLTIQRTQQEDSAVYLCASSTRQVSAYEQYFGPGTRLTVT.

The rearrangement links TRBV10-2 to TRBJ2-7, with a possible D match to TRBD1 (6 bases). Trimming removed 1 base from V and 6 bases from J, with 10 bases in between. CDR3 size: 13 residues. Germline V gene sequence: CDR1 WSHSY, CDR2 SAAADI. DNA for the CDR3: TGCGCCAGCAGTGAGTTTACAGGGTCCGAGCAGTACTTC. It is translated as CASSEFTGSEQYF.

V and J are TRBV10-3 and TRBJ1-2; D is perhaps TRBD1 (5 bases). Trimming took 2 bases from V and 7 from J, leaving 14 bases between them. The germline V gene has CDR1 ENHRY and CDR2 SYGVKD. CDR3 length: 14 residues. The CDR3 region is CAISENGAMGGYTF. The DNA of the CDR3 is TGTGCCATCAGTGAGAATGGGGCCATGGGTGGCTACACCTTC.

The chain employs TRBV2 and TRBJ1-4; no firm D call. The germline gives CDR1 SNHLY, CDR2 FYNNEI. This CDR3 spans 17 amino acids. Trimming removed 7 bases from V and 0 bases from J, with 18 bases in between. CDR3 region: CASTLSQLITTNEKLFF. The CDR3 coding sequence is TGTGCCAGCACTCTGTCACAGCTTATAACAACTAATGAAAAACTGTTTTTT.

The rearrangement uses TRBV10-3 and TRBJ2-2, with TRBD2 identical over 11 bases. V shed 5 bases, J shed 7 bases, and the junction held 6 bases outside the gene matches. The CDR3 length is 15 residues. CDR1 is ENHRY and CDR2 is SYGVKD in the germline V gene. CDR3 amino acids: CAISPLAGAGGELFF. CDR3 DNA: TGTGCCATCAGTCCACTAGCGGGAGCGGGCGGGGAGCTGTTTTTT.

This rearrangement joins TRBV5-1 to TRBJ2-2; 11 bases match TRBD2. J was trimmed by 7 bases and V by 0 bases; bases with no gene match: 5. This CDR3 is built from 16 residues. Germline lookup yields CDR1 SGHRS and CDR2 YFSETQ. The chain's CDR3 is CASSLATGTSGGELFF. CDR3 nucleotides: TGCGCCAGCAGCTTGGCCACGGGGACTAGCGGCGGGGAGCTGTTTTTT.

To note about this clone: This sample includes further DNA sequences coding for the same CDR3. The chain has TRBV10-2 and TRBJ2-6, with TRBD1 as a possible D gene (5 bases). The CDR3 is 15 residues long. Trimming took off 0 bases at V and 3 bases at J, with 6 bases between the two ends. Germline loops: CDR1 WSHSY, CDR2 SAAADI. CDR3 sequence (DNA): TGCGCCAGCAGTGAGTCAGGGGTTGGGGCCAACGTCCTGACTTTC. Translation: CASSESGVGANVLTF.

This rearrangement joins TRBV7-2 to TRBJ2-3, with 7 positions matching TRBD2. The V and J ends lost 3 bases and 4 bases, in that order; junction bases with no gene match: 4. This CDR3 is 14 amino acids long. Germline CDR1 SGHTA, CDR2 FQGNSA. Here the CDR3 reads CASSFRLAADTQYF. In DNA form, the CDR3 reads TGTGCCAGCAGCTTTAGACTAGCAGCAGATACGCAGTATTTT.

This chain joins TRBV10-3 and TRBJ2-7; possibly TRBD2 for D (5 bases). Trimming removed 7 bases at V and 5 bases at J, with 9 bases between. The germline V gene encodes CDR1 ENHRY and CDR2 SYGVKD. The CDR3 contains 11 residues. The CDR3 sequence is CAIKDGNEQYF. The CDR3, as DNA: TGTGCCATCAAAGACGGGAACGAGCAGTACTTC.

To note about this clone: Distinct nucleotide sequences in the sample also encode this CDR3. This CDR3 is CASSPGQGNSPLHF. The DNA for the CDR3 is TGTGCCAGCAGCCCGGGACAGGGGAATTCACCCCTCCACTTT. The V call is TRBV28, the J call TRBJ1-6; 10 bases map to TRBD1. J was trimmed by 7 bases and V by 6 bases; bases with no gene match: 3. There are 14 residues in the CDR3. Germline V gene lookup returns CDR1 MDHEN and CDR2 SYDVKM.

The J gene is TRBJ1-5, the V gene TRBV19, with D possibly TRBD1 on 6 matching bases. Per germline, CDR1 LNHDA and CDR2 SQIVND (reference sequence). CDR3 length: 15 amino acids. Between the trimmed V and J ends, which lost 5 bases and 1 base, there was a span of 12 bases. CDR3 bases: TGTGCCAGTAGTTCAGGGGTCACGAGCAATCAGCCCCAGCATTTT. Translated, it gives CASSSGVTSNQPQHF.

The V and J genes are TRBV27 and TRBJ2-7; TRBD2 agrees at 7 bases. Trimming removed 6 bases from V and 4 bases from J; junction bases left unmatched: 9. CDR3 length equals 14 residues. CDR1 is MNHEY, CDR2 SMNVEV, per germline (reference sequence). The CDR3 here is CASSPVNGGYEQYF. The DNA of the CDR3 is TGTGCCAGCAGCCCCGTTAACGGGGGGTACGAGCAGTACTTC.

The gene calls are TRBV9 and TRBJ2-1, with D perhaps TRBD2 (6 bases). The CDR3 is made up of 16 amino acids. Trimming left V 0 bases short and J 2 bases short, with 12 bases between. In germline, CDR1 is SGDLS, CDR2 YYNGEE. The chain's CDR3 is CASSVVGSGPYNEQFF. The CDR3 DNA is TGTGCCAGCAGCGTAGTCGGTAGCGGACCCTACAATGAGCAGTTCTTC.

This clone has just a few counts. V gene TRBV6-1 combines with J gene TRBJ1-4; no firm D call. Germline V gene sequence: CDR1 MNHNS, CDR2 SASEGT. The CDR3 sequence is 12 residues long. Between the trimmed V and J ends, which lost 6 bases and 8 bases, there was a span of 10 bases. The CDR3 DNA follows: TGTGCCAGCAGGTGGGCTGGGGAAAAACTGTTTTTT. It translates to CASRWAGEKLFF.

The J gene is TRBJ2-1, the V gene TRBV28; 7 nucleotides agree with TRBD2. The ends lost 6 bases at V and 0 bases at J; junction bases unmatched: 8. CDR3 length: 16 residues. Looked up from germline, CDR1 is MDHEN and CDR2 is SYDVKM. The CDR3 DNA follows: TGTGCCAGCAGCGCCCTCCTAGCGGACTCCTACAATGAGCAGTTCTTC. Residues: CASSALLADSYNEQFF.

Worth noting for this clone: Other DNA sequences of this sample code for an identical CDR3. The chain combines TRBV4-3 with TRBJ2-7; tentatively, D is TRBD2 (5 bases). Germline assignment: CDR1 LGHNA and CDR2 YSLEER. The CDR3 sequence is 13 residues long. The germline V and J ends were trimmed by 1 base and 4 bases, with 8 bases remaining between them. In nucleotides, the CDR3 is TGCGCCAGCAGCCAAGTCCGGGGTTACGAGCAGTACTTC. Its translation: CASSQVRGYEQYF.

The chain combines TRBV28 with TRBJ2-7; D not resolved. Germline-derived CDR1 and CDR2 are MDHEN and SYDVKM. V lost 5 bases to trimming and J lost 4 bases, with 12 bases between them. The CDR3 runs 13 residues. The CDR3 protein is CASSRTPTYEQYF. For the CDR3, the DNA is TGTGCCAGCAGTCGAACTCCGACGTACGAGCAGTACTTC. The full variable domain, with the rest looked up from reference TRBV28 and TRBJ2-7, is DVKVTQSSRYLVKRTGEKVFLECVQDMDHENMFWYRQDPGLGLRLIYFSYDVKMKEKGDIPEGYSVSREKKERFSLILESASTNQTSMYLCASSRTPTYEQYFGPGTRLTVT.

Points on this clone: An end of the junction does not agree with germline; a read error may underlie this. The chain combines TRBV6-5 with TRBJ2-7, with D perhaps matching TRBD1 (6 bases). CDR1 and CDR2 (germline): MNHEY, SVGAGI. This CDR3 has 13 amino acids. The CDR3 sequence is CASSRQAAYEQCF. The CDR3 nucleotides are TGTGCCAGCAGTCGACAGGCTGCCTACGAGCAGTGCTTC.

The genes are TRBV2 and TRBJ2-6; TRBD1 matches at 9 bases. J lost 0 bases, V lost 10 bases, and 10 bases had no gene match. This CDR3 spans 17 amino acids. Germline V gene data show CDR1 as SNHLY and CDR2 as FYNNEI. CDR3 loop: CATSPGQGVSGANVLTF. The CDR3 nucleotides read TGTGCCACGTCTCCGGGACAGGGTGTCTCTGGGGCCAACGTCCTGACTTTC. Variable domain in full (rest from reference TRBV2 and TRBJ2-6): EPEVTQTPSHQVTQMGQEVILRCVPISNHLYFYWYRQILGQKVEFLVSFYNNEISEKSEIFDDQFSVERPDGSNFTLKIRSTKLEDSAMYFCATSPGQGVSGANVLTFGAGSRLTVL.

This chain connects TRBV30 to TRBJ1-2; 12 nucleotides line up with TRBD1. From germline, CDR1 is GTSNPN and CDR2 SVGIG (reference sequence). Trimming took 1 base from V and 7 from J; bases not matched to a gene: 4. The CDR3 is made up of 14 amino acids. The CDR3 DNA reads TGTGCCTGGAGTGGGGACAGGGGGCTTGGTGGCTACACCTTC. Amino acids: CAWSGDRGLGGYTF. Drawing the rest from reference TRBV30 and TRBJ1-2, the complete variable domain is SQTIHQWPATLVQPVGSPLSLECTVEGTSNPNLYWYRQAAGRGLQLLFYSVGIGQISSEVPQNLSASRPQDRQFILSSKKLLLSDSGFYLCAWSGDRGLGGYTFGSGTRLTVV.

The count of this clone is one. The chain couples TRBV7-2 to TRBJ2-2, with 8 bases matching TRBD1. After removal of 2 bases from V and 6 bases from J, the junction contained 8 bases not matched to a gene. Per the germline V gene, CDR1 is SGHTA and CDR2 is FQGNSA. The CDR3 is made up of 16 amino acids. CDR3 protein: CASSLLPGGLAGELFF. DNA for the CDR3: TGTGCCAGCAGCTTACTCCCAGGGGGCTTGGCCGGGGAGCTGTTTTTT.

The chain employs TRBV7-2 and TRBJ1-5; TRBD1 aligns across 7 bases. The trim removed 4 bases at V and 3 bases at J, leaving 3 bases unmatched. Germline V lookup: CDR1 SGHTA, CDR2 FQGNSA. The CDR3 totals 14 residues. CDR3: CASSSTGFNQPQHF. Written as DNA, the CDR3 is TGTGCCAGCAGCTCGACAGGGTTCAATCAGCCCCAGCATTTT.

This sequence joins TRBV27 and TRBJ2-7, with 13 bases that match TRBD2. The CDR3 consists of 16 residues. V lost 3 bases to trimming and J lost 7 bases; unmatched junction nucleotides: 9. Germline V lookup: CDR1 MNHEY, CDR2 SMNVEV (reference sequence). Here the CDR3 DNA reads TGTGCCAGCAGTTTTGAAGGACTAGCGGGAGTTAAAGAGCAGTACTTC. Protein product: CASSFEGLAGVKEQYF.

This clone was seen more than once but under ten times. This chain joins TRBV5-1 and TRBJ1-4; 8 positions match TRBD1. V lost 4 bases to trimming and J lost 3 bases; unmatched junction nucleotides: 8. This CDR3 comprises 16 residues. CDR1 is SGHRS and CDR2 is YFSETQ in the germline V gene. Here the CDR3 DNA reads TGCGCCAGCAGCACCCAGGGGGCTATGGCTAATGAAAAACTGTTTTTT. Translated: CASSTQGAMANEKLFF.

The V and J genes are TRBV5-4 and TRBJ1-2; 10 nucleotides line up with TRBD1. From germline, CDR1 is SGHNT and CDR2 YYREEE (reference sequence). Losses at the gene ends were 4 bases for V and 7 bases for J; bases not matched to a gene: 7. CDR3 length: 14 amino acids. CDR3 DNA sequence: TGTGCCAGCAGCCGTAGACAGGGGGCGAGTGGCTACACCTTC. Translation gives CASSRRQGASGYTF. Filled out from reference TRBV5-4 and TRBJ1-2, the complete variable domain reads ETGVTQSPTHLIKTRGQQVTLRCSSQSGHNTVSWYQQALGQGPQFIFQYYREEENGRGNFPPRFSGLQFPNYSSELNVNALELDDSALYLCASSRRQGASGYTFGSGTRLTVV.

The chain links TRBV5-1 to TRBJ1-2, with 10 bases lining up with TRBD1. Germline CDR1 and CDR2: SGHRS and YFSETQ. The CDR3 consists of 15 residues. Trimming cost V 4 bases and J 5 bases; bases outside gene matches: 8. The CDR3 sequence is CASSPEGQGFYGYTF. The CDR3 region has the DNA TGCGCCAGCAGCCCGGAGGGACAGGGGTTTTATGGCTACACCTTC.

The genes are TRBV5-1 and TRBJ1-1; weak D call: TRBD1 (5 bases). The CDR3 loop spans 13 amino acids. Trimming took 3 bases from V and 8 from J, leaving 14 bases between them. The germline gives CDR1 SGHRS, CDR2 YFSETQ. CDR3 in amino acids: CASSSPAGQEAFF. In nucleotides, the CDR3 is TGCGCCAGCAGCTCCCCTGCAGGACAAGAAGCTTTCTTT.

Notes on this clone: The junction shows a germline mismatch at one end, possibly a read error. V and J are TRBV7-2 and TRBJ2-7, with D tentatively TRBD2 (5 bases). The germline gives CDR1 SGHTA, CDR2 FQGNSA. This CDR3 contains 12 residues. The CDR3 loop is CASSTTTYEQCF. The CDR3, as DNA: TGTGCCAGCAGCACGACTACCTACGAGCAGTGCTTC.

This clone was seen just once. The chain links TRBV5-1 to TRBJ1-2; 10 bases agree with TRBD1. The V and J ends lost 2 bases and 3 bases, in that order; junction bases with no gene match: 4. The CDR3 contains 15 residues. CDR1 is SGHRS and CDR2 is YFSETQ in the germline V gene. Here the CDR3 reads CASSLSGTGDYGYTF. CDR3 nucleotide sequence: TGCGCCAGCAGCTTATCCGGGACAGGGGACTATGGCTACACCTTC.

The chain links TRBV6-1 to TRBJ2-3; 8 nucleotides align to TRBD2. CDR3 length equals 16 residues. Germline values: CDR1 MNHNS, CDR2 SASEGT. Losses at the gene ends were 3 bases for V and 2 bases for J; bases not matched to a gene: 7. CDR3 nucleotide sequence: TGTGCCAGCAGTGACCGGCGGCGGGAGGACACAGATACGCAGTATTTT. Translation gives CASSDRRREDTDTQYF.

The V gene is TRBV7-9, the J gene TRBJ1-2; a weak D match, TRBD1 (5 bases). The V gene's germline CDR1 is SEHNR and CDR2 FQNEAQ (reference sequence). The CDR3 covers 14 residues. Deletions cut 1 base from V and 3 bases from J, with 9 bases between. The CDR3 nucleotides read TGTGCCAGCAGCTTAGTACGAGGGGACTATGGCTACACCTTC. This gives the protein CASSLVRGDYGYTF.